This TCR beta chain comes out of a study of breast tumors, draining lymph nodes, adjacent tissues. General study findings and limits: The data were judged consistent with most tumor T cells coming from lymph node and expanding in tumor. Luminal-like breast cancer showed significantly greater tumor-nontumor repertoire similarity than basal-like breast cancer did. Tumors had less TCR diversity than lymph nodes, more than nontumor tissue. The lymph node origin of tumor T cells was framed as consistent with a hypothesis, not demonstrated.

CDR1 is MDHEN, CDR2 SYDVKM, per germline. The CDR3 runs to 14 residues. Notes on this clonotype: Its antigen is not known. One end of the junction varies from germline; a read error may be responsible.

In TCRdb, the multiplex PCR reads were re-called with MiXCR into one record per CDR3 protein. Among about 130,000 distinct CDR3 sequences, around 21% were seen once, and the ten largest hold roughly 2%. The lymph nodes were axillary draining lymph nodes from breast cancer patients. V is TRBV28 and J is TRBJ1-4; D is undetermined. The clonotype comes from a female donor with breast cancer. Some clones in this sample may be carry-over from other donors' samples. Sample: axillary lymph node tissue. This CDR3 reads CASSFRRQNEKLSF. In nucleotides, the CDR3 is TGTGCCAGCAGTTTTCGACGGCAGAATGAAAAACTGTCTTTT.